The next 14 T cell receptor beta chains were all read from a single sample in a study of cytomegalovirus exposure and HLA in healthy donors. PCR employed 60 Vbeta and 13 Jbeta primers. The repertoire was sequenced with immunoSEQ multiplex PCR; TCRdb's copy has only in-frame clones and lacks some. The sample contains around 150,000 clones, less than 80% of which appear only once. The material sequenced was PBMCs. The receptor source for this set is a man between 35 and 55 years old in good health and CMV-seropositive.

The rearrangement uses TRBV7-2 and TRBJ2-1; 8 nucleotides align to TRBD2. The V gene end was trimmed by 0 bases and the J gene end by 7 bases; junction bases not matched to a gene: 8. This CDR3 region has 16 residues. The germline V gene has CDR1 SGHTA and CDR2 FQGNSA. The DNA for the CDR3 is TGTGCCAGCAGCTTAGCGCCCAGCGGGAGTAGGAATGAGCAGTTCTTC. Translation gives CASSLAPSGSRNEQFF.

The chain employs TRBV5-4 and TRBJ2-1, with 9 bases aligning to TRBD1. V shed 7 bases and J 7 bases; nucleotides not matched to a gene: 12. CDR1 and CDR2 (germline): SGHNT, YYREEE (reference sequence). The CDR3 is made up of 15 amino acids. CDR3 amino acids: CASGTPGQGENEQFF. The CDR3 DNA follows: TGTGCCAGCGGAACACCGGGACAGGGCGAAAATGAGCAGTTCTTC.

J is TRBJ1-2 and V is TRBV19, with TRBD1 matching over 7 bases. Germline V gene lookup returns CDR1 LNHDA and CDR2 SQIVND (reference sequence). The CDR3 has 13 residues. The V gene end was trimmed by 7 bases and the J gene end by 8 bases; junction bases not matched to a gene: 10. The DNA for the CDR3 is TGTGCCAGTACCCGACAGGGTGGCTTGGGCTACACCTTC. Its protein product is CASTRQGGLGYTF.

The rearrangement uses TRBV6-1 and TRBJ2-3; 11 positions match TRBD2. The CDR3 runs 16 residues. CDR1 and CDR2 from the germline V gene are MNHNS and SASEGT. The trim removed 1 base at V and 5 bases at J, leaving 5 bases unmatched. The CDR3 region has the DNA TGTGCCAGCAGTGAAGGGCTAGCGGGAGGTATAGATACGCAGTATTTT. Its translation is CASSEGLAGGIDTQYF.

This sequence joins TRBV7-2 and TRBJ1-3; D unclear. CDR1 and CDR2 from the germline V gene are SGHTA and FQGNSA. V was cut by 0 bases and J by 4 bases, with 10 bases left in between. The CDR3 runs 15 residues. The CDR3 loop is CASSLAREMGNTIYF. CDR3 DNA sequence: TGTGCCAGCAGCTTAGCGCGGGAAATGGGAAACACCATATATTTT.

The chain's CDR3 is CASSLRLAGSTDTQYF. As DNA, the CDR3 is TGTGCCAGCAGCTTGCGACTAGCGGGGAGCACAGATACGCAGTATTTT. The chain couples TRBV9 to TRBJ2-3; the match to TRBD2 covers 11 bases. This CDR3 contains 16 residues. Per the germline V gene, CDR1 is SGDLS and CDR2 is YYNGEE. V dropped 4 bases and J dropped 0; count of bases not matched to a gene: 4.

The V call is TRBV10-3, the J call TRBJ1-5, with D tentatively TRBD1 (5 bases). The CDR3 extends over 14 amino acids. The germline V gene encodes CDR1 ENHRY and CDR2 SYGVKD. V lost 3 bases to trimming and J lost 5 bases, with 11 bases between them. CDR3 sequence reads: CAISESRVDQPQHF. Here the CDR3 DNA reads TGTGCCATCAGTGAATCCAGGGTGGATCAGCCCCAGCATTTT.

This clone was detected once. The V call is TRBV25-1, the J call TRBJ1-1; 7 nucleotides line up with TRBD1. The germline V gene has CDR1 MGHDK and CDR2 SYGVNS. The CDR3 spans 15 residues. Trimming removed 9 bases from V and 0 bases from J; junction bases left unmatched: 10. CDR3 in DNA: TGTGCCAGTTCCACCGGGACAGCCATGAACACTGAAGCTTTCTTT. It encodes CASSTGTAMNTEAFF.

The table lists this clone with a count of one. The CDR3 DNA sequence: TGTGCCAGCAGCTTAGATTCGGCAGGTTCCTACGAGCAGTACTTC. This encodes CASSLDSAGSYEQYF. The chain links TRBV11-3 to TRBJ2-7; D call uncertain. CDR3 length: 15 residues. Germline lookup yields CDR1 SGHNT and CDR2 YENEEA. Trimming removed 0 bases at V and 1 base at J, with 10 bases between. The full variable domain, in which reference TRBV11-3 and TRBJ2-7 provide the parts outside the CDR3, is EAGVVQSPRYKIIEKKQPVAFWCNPISGHNTLYWYLQNLGQGPELLIRYENEEAVDDSQLPKDRFSAERLKGVDSTLKIQPAELGDSAVYLCASSLDSAGSYEQYFGPGTRLTVT.

V is TRBV6-5 and J is TRBJ1-2; TRBD1 agrees at 10 bases. V lost 7 bases and J lost 4; bases outside the gene matches: 6. Germline CDR1 is MNHEY and CDR2 is SVGAGI. The CDR3 extends over 14 amino acids. CDR3 nucleotide sequence: TGTGCCAGCAAGCCGGGACAGGGGCCCTATGGCTACACCTTC. Protein sequence: CASKPGQGPYGYTF.

J is TRBJ2-1 and V is TRBV18; D gene uncertain. The CDR3 contains 12 residues. Trimming took 2 bases from V and 10 from J, leaving 9 bases between them. CDR1 is KGHSH and CDR2 is LQKENI in the germline V gene. CDR3 sequence: CASSPLREEQFF. CDR3 nucleotides: TGTGCCAGCTCACCATTACGAGAAGAGCAGTTCTTC.

This clone was observed a handful of times. This sequence joins TRBV30 and TRBJ1-3; 7 nucleotides match TRBD1. The CDR3 has 16 amino acids. Germline V gene data show CDR1 as GTSNPN and CDR2 as SVGIG (reference sequence). After removal of 5 bases from V and 0 bases from J, the junction contained 10 bases not matched to a gene. CDR3 amino acids: CAWRETGLFSGNTIYF. The CDR3 DNA sequence: TGTGCCTGGCGGGAGACAGGGCTGTTCTCTGGAAACACCATATATTTT.

This clone has only a few counts. This chain connects TRBV28 to TRBJ2-7; 8 positions match TRBD1. V lost 3 bases to trimming and J lost 2 bases; unmatched junction nucleotides: 9. CDR1 is MDHEN and CDR2 is SYDVKM in the germline V gene. The length of the CDR3 is 16 residues. CDR3 region: CASSLSTGQAPYEQYF. In DNA, the CDR3 is TGTGCCAGCAGTTTGAGTACGGGACAGGCTCCCTACGAGCAGTACTTC.

This chain links TRBV7-9 with TRBJ2-3, with TRBD2 as a possible D gene (6 bases). The CDR3 is 15 amino acids. V shed 0 bases and J shed 4 bases, with 11 bases lying between them. CDR1 and CDR2 (germline): SEHNR, FQNEAQ (reference sequence). CDR3 in amino acids: CASSLAPGVADTQYF. CDR3 coding DNA: TGTGCCAGCAGCTTAGCGCCGGGGGTTGCAGATACGCAGTATTTT. Filled out from reference TRBV7-9 and TRBJ2-3, the complete variable domain reads DTGVSQNPRHKITKRGQNVTFRCDPISEHNRLYWYRQTLGQGPEFLTYFQNEAQLEKSRLLSDRFSAERPKGSFSTLEIQRTEQGDSAMYLCASSLAPGVADTQYFGPGTRLTVL.